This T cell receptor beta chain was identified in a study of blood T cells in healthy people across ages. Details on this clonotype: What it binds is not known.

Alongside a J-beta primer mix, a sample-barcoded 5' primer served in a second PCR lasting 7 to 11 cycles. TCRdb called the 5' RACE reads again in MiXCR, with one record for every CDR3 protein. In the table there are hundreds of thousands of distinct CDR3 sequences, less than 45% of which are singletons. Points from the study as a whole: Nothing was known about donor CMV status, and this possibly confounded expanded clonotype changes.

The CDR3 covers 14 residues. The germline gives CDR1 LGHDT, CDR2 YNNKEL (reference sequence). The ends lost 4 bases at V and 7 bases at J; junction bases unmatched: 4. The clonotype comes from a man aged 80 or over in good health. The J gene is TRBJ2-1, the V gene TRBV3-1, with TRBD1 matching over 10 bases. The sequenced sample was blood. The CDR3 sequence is CASSRQGARNEQFF. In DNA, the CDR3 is TGTGCCAGCAGCCGACAGGGGGCAAGGAATGAGCAGTTCTTC.